A selection of T cell receptor beta chains follows, all from one sample in a study of CD8+ T cells in alopecia areata. Sequencing was performed with immunoSEQ multiplex PCR; in TCRdb, only in-frame clones are kept and a portion is missing. The table shows roughly 180,000 clones, with 50% to 70% occurring only once. The sample here was CD4+ T cells sorted from blood, taken at week 0. The source is a human donor with alopecia areata. The CDR3 runs from the conserved cysteine through the conserved F or W. D genes are given only for firm matches. The listing skips clone size in some rows; elsewhere it reads once, few, many or a size class.

clone_size: -; j_call: TRBJ1-2; v_call: TRBV10-3; d_call: -; cdr3_aa: CAISESGGAPNYGYTF; cdr3_nt: TGTGCCATCAGTGAGTCCGGAGGTGCCCCTAACTATGGCTACACCTTC
clone_size: -; j_call: TRBJ1-2; v_call: TRBV29-1; d_call: TRBD1; cdr3_aa: CSVEAGGAYGYTF; cdr3_nt: TGCAGCGTTGAAGCAGGGGGCGCGTACGGCTACACCTTC
clone_size: -; j_call: TRBJ2-1; v_call: TRBV30; d_call: -; cdr3_aa: CAWSASASPPYEQFF; cdr3_nt: TGTGCCTGGAGTGCTAGCGCCTCCCCCCCCTATGAGCAGTTCTTC
clone_size: -; j_call: TRBJ1-1; v_call: TRBV30; d_call: -; cdr3_aa: CAWSPGPPEAFF; cdr3_nt: TGTGCCTGGAGCCCGGGACCGCCGGAAGCTTTCTTT
clone_size: -; j_call: TRBJ2-3; v_call: TRBV29-1; d_call: TRBD1; cdr3_aa: CSVYRGRGDTQYF; cdr3_nt: TGCAGCGTGTACAGGGGCCGAGGAGATACGCAGTATTTT
clone_size: -; j_call: TRBJ2-5; v_call: TRBV4-3; d_call: -; cdr3_aa: CASSQDNREETQYF; cdr3_nt: TGCGCCAGCAGCCAAGATAACAGGGAAGAGACCCAGTACTTC
clone_size: -; j_call: TRBJ1-2; v_call: TRBV29-1; d_call: TRBD1; cdr3_aa: CSVTRTGDLFGYTF; cdr3_nt: TGCAGCGTGACTAGGACAGGGGATTTATTTGGCTACACCTTC
clone_size: -; j_call: TRBJ1-6; v_call: TRBV9; d_call: -; cdr3_aa: CASSVTGYNSPLHF; cdr3_nt: TGTGCCAGCAGCGTCACAGGGTATAATTCACCCCTCCACTTT
clone_size: -; j_call: TRBJ2-4; v_call: TRBV7-3; d_call: TRBD1; cdr3_aa: CASRRGPGQPSLENIQYF; cdr3_nt: TGTGCCAGCAGGCGAGGTCCGGGACAGCCGTCTTTGGAAAACATTCAGTACTTC
clone_size: -; j_call: TRBJ2-2; v_call: TRBV5-1; d_call: -; cdr3_aa: CASSLLGELFF; cdr3_nt: TGCGCCAGCAGCTTGCTGGGGGAGCTGTTTTTT
clone_size: few; j_call: TRBJ2-3; v_call: TRBV29-1; d_call: -; cdr3_aa: CSPTRTAKRDTQYF; cdr3_nt: TGCAGCCCGACCCGGACTGCGAAACGCGATACGCAGTATTTT
clone_size: -; j_call: TRBJ2-7; v_call: TRBV9; d_call: -; cdr3_aa: CASSVGLFGGEEQYF; cdr3_nt: TGTGCCAGCAGCGTAGGCCTATTCGGGGGAGAAGAGCAGTACTTC
clone_size: few; j_call: TRBJ2-2; v_call: TRBV4-3; d_call: -; cdr3_aa: CASSQDPLLGTGELFF; cdr3_nt: TGCGCCAGCAGCCAAGATCCGCTTTTAGGCACCGGGGAGCTGTTTTTT
clone_size: -; j_call: TRBJ2-3; v_call: TRBV7-9; d_call: TRBD2; cdr3_aa: CASSPSGGATDTQYF; cdr3_nt: TGTGCCAGCAGCCCTAGCGGGGGGGCTACAGATACGCAGTATTTT
clone_size: few; j_call: TRBJ1-2; v_call: TRBV9; d_call: -; cdr3_aa: CASSRPGLNYGYTF; cdr3_nt: TGTGCCAGCAGCCGCCCCGGACTTAACTATGGCTACACCTTC
clone_size: -; j_call: TRBJ1-5; v_call: TRBV23-1; d_call: -; cdr3_aa: CASSQTDSPRKSNQPQHF; cdr3_nt: TGCGCCAGCAGTCAAACGGACAGTCCCAGGAAGAGCAATCAGCCCCAGCATTTT
clone_size: -; j_call: TRBJ2-6; v_call: TRBV7-2; d_call: -; cdr3_aa: CASSLASGANVLTF; cdr3_nt: TGTGCCAGCAGCTTAGCGTCTGGGGCCAACGTCCTGACTTTC
clone_size: -; j_call: TRBJ1-1; v_call: TRBV4-1; d_call: -; cdr3_aa: CASSQVTGPLNTEAFF; cdr3_nt: TGCGCCAGCAGCCAAGTTACAGGGCCGTTGAACACTGAAGCTTTCTTT
clone_size: many; j_call: TRBJ2-2; v_call: TRBV12-5; d_call: -; cdr3_aa: CASGLDNTGELFF; cdr3_nt: TGTGCTAGTGGTTTAGACAACACCGGGGAGCTGTTTTTT
clone_size: -; j_call: TRBJ2-1; v_call: TRBV30; d_call: -; cdr3_aa: CAWSGRGQDLYNEQFF; cdr3_nt: TGTGCCTGGAGTGGACGGGGGCAGGATCTCTACAATGAGCAGTTCTTC
clone_size: -; j_call: TRBJ2-2; v_call: TRBV19; d_call: -; cdr3_aa: CASGGARSITGELFF; cdr3_nt: TGTGCCAGTGGGGGCGCGCGGTCGATCACCGGGGAGCTGTTTTTT
clone_size: -; j_call: TRBJ2-5; v_call: TRBV29-1; d_call: -; cdr3_aa: CSVEVGPQYF; cdr3_nt: TGCAGCGTTGAGGTGGGGCCCCAGTACTTC
clone_size: few; j_call: TRBJ2-2; v_call: TRBV7-8; d_call: -; cdr3_aa: CASSLGPGMGGELFF; cdr3_nt: TGTGCCAGCAGCTTAGGGCCAGGGATGGGCGGGGAGCTGTTTTTT
clone_size: -; j_call: TRBJ2-5; v_call: TRBV30; d_call: TRBD2; cdr3_aa: CAWRRGGETQYF; cdr3_nt: TGTGCCTGGAGACGGGGAGGGGAGACCCAGTACTTC
clone_size: -; j_call: TRBJ2-4; v_call: TRBV5-6; d_call: -; cdr3_aa: CASSPHGGLNIQYF; cdr3_nt: TGTGCCAGCAGCCCTCATGGGGGGCTTAACATTCAGTACTTC
clone_size: -; j_call: TRBJ1-5; v_call: TRBV28; d_call: -; cdr3_aa: CASSLADRTFNQPQHF; cdr3_nt: TGTGCCAGCAGTTTAGCGGACAGAACTTTCAATCAGCCCCAGCATTTT
clone_size: few; j_call: TRBJ1-2; v_call: TRBV7-2; d_call: -; cdr3_aa: CASSPPGNYGYTF; cdr3_nt: TGTGCCAGCAGCCCACCGGGAAACTATGGCTACACCTTC
clone_size: -; j_call: TRBJ2-6; v_call: TRBV30; d_call: -; cdr3_aa: CAKSQTAANVLTF; cdr3_nt: TGTGCCAAATCTCAGACAGCGGCCAACGTCCTGACTTTC
clone_size: -; j_call: TRBJ1-2; v_call: TRBV28; d_call: -; cdr3_aa: CASGTGTNGYTF; cdr3_nt: TGTGCCAGCGGAACCGGCACGAATGGCTACACCTTC
clone_size: -; j_call: TRBJ1-5; v_call: TRBV2; d_call: -; cdr3_aa: CASSYRDTSLQPQHF; cdr3_nt: TGTGCCAGCAGTTACCGGGACACTTCCTTACAGCCCCAGCATTTT
clone_size: -; j_call: TRBJ1-2; v_call: TRBV30; d_call: -; cdr3_aa: CAWSVGGPGDYGYTF; cdr3_nt: TGTGCCTGGAGTGTCGGGGGCCCTGGCGACTATGGCTACACCTTC
clone_size: -; j_call: TRBJ2-2; v_call: TRBV4-3; d_call: -; cdr3_aa: CASSQVAGTGELFF; cdr3_nt: TGCGCCAGCAGCCAAGTAGCAGGAACCGGGGAGCTGTTTTTT
clone_size: -; j_call: TRBJ1-1; v_call: TRBV2; d_call: -; cdr3_aa: CASSEALSSFPGRSTEAFF; cdr3_nt: TGTGCCAGCAGTGAAGCGCTTAGTTCGTTTCCGGGGCGCAGCACTGAAGCTTTCTTT
clone_size: few; j_call: TRBJ1-1; v_call: TRBV30; d_call: -; cdr3_aa: CAWRMAVDTEAFF; cdr3_nt: TGTGCCTGGAGAATGGCTGTCGACACTGAAGCTTTCTTT
clone_size: -; j_call: TRBJ2-3; v_call: TRBV9; d_call: TRBD1; cdr3_aa: CASSPRQGLSSTDTQYF; cdr3_nt: TGTGCCAGCAGCCCCAGACAGGGCCTCTCTAGCACAGATACGCAGTATTTT
clone_size: -; j_call: TRBJ2-7; v_call: TRBV7-2; d_call: TRBD1; cdr3_aa: CASSPGDRGREQYF; cdr3_nt: TGTGCCAGCAGCCCTGGGGACAGGGGGAGGGAGCAGTACTTC
clone_size: -; j_call: TRBJ2-1; v_call: TRBV30; d_call: TRBD1; cdr3_aa: CAWSAQGAVRSYNEQFF; cdr3_nt: TGTGCCTGGAGTGCCCAGGGGGCGGTAAGGTCCTACAATGAGCAGTTCTTC
clone_size: few; j_call: TRBJ1-5; v_call: TRBV6-5; d_call: -; cdr3_aa: CASSYGFGNQPQHF; cdr3_nt: TGTGCCAGCAGTTACGGATTCGGAAATCAGCCCCAGCATTTT
clone_size: -; j_call: TRBJ1-2; v_call: TRBV10-1; d_call: TRBD1; cdr3_aa: CASSPDRGDGYTF; cdr3_nt: TGCGCCAGCAGCCCCGACAGGGGGGACGGCTACACCTTC
clone_size: -; j_call: TRBJ2-7; v_call: TRBV5-1; d_call: -; cdr3_aa: CASSYGFEQYF; cdr3_nt: TGCGCCAGCAGCTACGGGTTCGAGCAGTACTTC
clone_size: few; j_call: TRBJ2-5; v_call: TRBV5-1; d_call: -; cdr3_aa: CASGSAQETQYF; cdr3_nt: TGCGCCAGCGGTTCAGCCCAAGAGACCCAGTACTTC
clone_size: -; j_call: TRBJ2-5; v_call: TRBV2; d_call: -; cdr3_aa: CASSEGTLGSETQYF; cdr3_nt: TGTGCCAGCAGTGAAGGAACCCTGGGATCCGAGACCCAGTACTTC
clone_size: -; j_call: TRBJ2-5; v_call: TRBV18; d_call: -; cdr3_aa: CASSPPGETQYF; cdr3_nt: TGTGCCAGCTCACCACCAGGAGAGACCCAGTACTTC
clone_size: -; j_call: TRBJ1-2; v_call: TRBV30; d_call: -; cdr3_aa: CAWSVRGGNYGYTF; cdr3_nt: TGTGCCTGGAGTGTCAGGGGCGGTAACTATGGCTACACCTTC
clone_size: -; j_call: TRBJ1-1; v_call: TRBV30; d_call: -; cdr3_aa: CAWDRVRNTEAFF; cdr3_nt: TGTGCCTGGGACAGAGTAAGGAACACTGAAGCTTTCTTT
clone_size: once; j_call: TRBJ2-6; v_call: TRBV19; d_call: -; cdr3_aa: CASSITRTAGANVLTF; cdr3_nt: TGTGCCAGTAGTATAACCCGGACAGCTGGGGCCAACGTCCTGACTTTC
clone_size: -; j_call: TRBJ1-2; v_call: TRBV29-1; d_call: TRBD1; cdr3_aa: CSVGPGQGYGYTF; cdr3_nt: TGCAGCGTCGGACCGGGACAGGGGTATGGCTACACCTTC
clone_size: -; j_call: TRBJ1-2; v_call: TRBV30; d_call: -; cdr3_aa: CAWSVDYGYTF; cdr3_nt: TGTGCCTGGAGTGTAGACTATGGCTACACCTTC
clone_size: -; j_call: TRBJ1-5; v_call: TRBV15; d_call: -; cdr3_aa: CATSSQAGNQPQHF; cdr3_nt: TGTGCCACCAGCAGTCAGGCAGGGAATCAGCCCCAGCATTTT
clone_size: few; j_call: TRBJ2-5; v_call: TRBV29-1; d_call: TRBD1; cdr3_aa: CSVAGTVRKETQYF; cdr3_nt: TGCAGCGTCGCCGGGACAGTGCGAAAAGAGACCCAGTACTTC
clone_size: -; j_call: TRBJ2-6; v_call: TRBV5-1; d_call: -; cdr3_aa: CASSEADGANVLTF; cdr3_nt: TGCGCCAGCAGTGAGGCGGATGGGGCCAACGTCCTGACTTTC